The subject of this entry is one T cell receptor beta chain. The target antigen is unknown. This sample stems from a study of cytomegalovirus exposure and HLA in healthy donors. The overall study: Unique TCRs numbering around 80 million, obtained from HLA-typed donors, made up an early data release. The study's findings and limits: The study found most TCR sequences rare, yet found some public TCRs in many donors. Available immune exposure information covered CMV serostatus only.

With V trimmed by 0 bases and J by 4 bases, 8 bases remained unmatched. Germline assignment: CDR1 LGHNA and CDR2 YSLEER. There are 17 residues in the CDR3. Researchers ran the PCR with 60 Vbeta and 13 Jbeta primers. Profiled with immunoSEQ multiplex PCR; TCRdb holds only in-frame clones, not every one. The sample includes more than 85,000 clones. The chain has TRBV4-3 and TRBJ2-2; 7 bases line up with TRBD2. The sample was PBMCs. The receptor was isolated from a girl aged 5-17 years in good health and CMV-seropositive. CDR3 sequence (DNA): TGCGCCAGCAGCCAAGATAGACTAGCTCGTGGCACCGGGGAGCTGTTTTTT. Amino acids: CASSQDRLARGTGELFF.